Only one count was recorded for the clone carrying this T cell receptor beta chain. Antigen unknown. V was pared by 1 base and J by 4 bases, with 14 bases between. Germline lookup yields CDR1 MGHRA and CDR2 YSYEKL. The CDR3 has 15 amino acids. This sample is drawn from a study of Ad26.COV2.S vaccination and SARS-CoV-2 variants. Study-level points and caveats: Overall T cell responses may have been underestimated by the analyses of TCR breadth and depth.

Sequencing was performed with immunoSEQ multiplex PCR; in TCRdb, only in-frame clones are kept and a portion is missing. This sample has roughly 380,000 clones; 92% occur once, and the top ten carry under 5%. Sample: peripheral blood, taken after recovery from COVID-19. The rearrangement joins TRBV4-1 to TRBJ2-7; TRBD1 or TRBD2 may be the D gene (5 bases each). The clonotype was recovered from a human donor who had recovered from COVID-19. The CDR3 DNA follows: TGCGCCAGCAGCCAAGCGGGACCGATGGTATACGAGCAGTACTTC. Translating it yields CASSQAGPMVYEQYF.